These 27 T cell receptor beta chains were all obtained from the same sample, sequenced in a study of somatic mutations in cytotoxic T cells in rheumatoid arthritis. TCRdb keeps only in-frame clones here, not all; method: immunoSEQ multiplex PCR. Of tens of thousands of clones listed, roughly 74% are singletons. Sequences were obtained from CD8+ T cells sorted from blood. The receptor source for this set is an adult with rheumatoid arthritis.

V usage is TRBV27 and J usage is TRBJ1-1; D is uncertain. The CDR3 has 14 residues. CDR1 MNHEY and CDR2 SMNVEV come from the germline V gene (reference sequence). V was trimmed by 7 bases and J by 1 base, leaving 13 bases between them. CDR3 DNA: TGTGCCAGCAAGATATTGACCTCGAACACTGAAGCTTTCTTT. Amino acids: CASKILTSNTEAFF.

The CDR3 region is CASSQGTGITDTQYF. Written as DNA, the CDR3 is TGCGCCAGCAGCCAAGGGACAGGGATCACAGATACGCAGTATTTT. The V call is TRBV4-3, the J call TRBJ2-3; 8 bases line up with TRBD1. Germline CDR1 is LGHNA and CDR2 is YSLEER. The CDR3 totals 15 residues. The ends lost 1 base at V and 2 bases at J; junction bases unmatched: 2.

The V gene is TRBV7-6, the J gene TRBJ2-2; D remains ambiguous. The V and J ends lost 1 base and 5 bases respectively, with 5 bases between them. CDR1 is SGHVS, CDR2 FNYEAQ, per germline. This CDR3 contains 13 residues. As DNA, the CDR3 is TGTGCCAGCAGCTTAGACTGGACCGGGGAGCTGTTTTTT. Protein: CASSLDWTGELFF.

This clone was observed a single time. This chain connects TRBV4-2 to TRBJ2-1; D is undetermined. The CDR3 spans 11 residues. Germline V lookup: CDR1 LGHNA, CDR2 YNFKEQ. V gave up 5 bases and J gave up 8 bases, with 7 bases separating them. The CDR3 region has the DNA TGTGCCAGCAGCGATACCGATGAGCAGTTCTTC. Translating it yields CASSDTDEQFF.

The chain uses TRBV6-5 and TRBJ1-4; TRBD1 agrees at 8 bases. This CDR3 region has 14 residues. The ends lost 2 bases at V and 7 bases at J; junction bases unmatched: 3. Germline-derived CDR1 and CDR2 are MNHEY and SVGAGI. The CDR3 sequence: CASSYGQGREKLFF. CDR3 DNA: TGTGCCAGCAGTTACGGACAGGGTCGTGAAAAACTGTTTTTT.

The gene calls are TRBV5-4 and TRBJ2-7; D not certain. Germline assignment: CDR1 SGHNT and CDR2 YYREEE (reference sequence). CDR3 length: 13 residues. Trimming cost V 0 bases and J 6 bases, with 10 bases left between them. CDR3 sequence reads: CASSLGPLVEQYF. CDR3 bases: TGTGCCAGCAGCTTGGGGCCCCTAGTCGAGCAGTACTTC.

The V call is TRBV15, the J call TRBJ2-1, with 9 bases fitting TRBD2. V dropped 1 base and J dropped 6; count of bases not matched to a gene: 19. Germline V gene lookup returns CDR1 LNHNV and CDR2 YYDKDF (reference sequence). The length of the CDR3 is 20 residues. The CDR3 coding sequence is TGTGCCACCAGCAGAGTAAGGTGGGCGGGGGGGCCTTTGGGAATCAATGAGCAGTTCTTC. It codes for CATSRVRWAGGPLGINEQFF.

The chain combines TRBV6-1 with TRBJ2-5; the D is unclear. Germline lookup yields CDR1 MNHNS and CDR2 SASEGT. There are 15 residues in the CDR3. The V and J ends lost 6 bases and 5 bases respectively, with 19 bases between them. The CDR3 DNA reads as TGTGCCAGCAGGGCTTCGGAAGCATGGGCGGAGACCCAGTACTTC. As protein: CASRASEAWAETQYF.

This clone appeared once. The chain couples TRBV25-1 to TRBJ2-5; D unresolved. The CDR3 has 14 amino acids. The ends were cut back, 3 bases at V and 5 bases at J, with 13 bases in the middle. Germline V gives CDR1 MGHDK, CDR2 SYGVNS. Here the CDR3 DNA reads TGTGCCAGCAGTGAGGTAGGGTTCAGGGAGACCCAGTACTTC. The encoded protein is CASSEVGFRETQYF.

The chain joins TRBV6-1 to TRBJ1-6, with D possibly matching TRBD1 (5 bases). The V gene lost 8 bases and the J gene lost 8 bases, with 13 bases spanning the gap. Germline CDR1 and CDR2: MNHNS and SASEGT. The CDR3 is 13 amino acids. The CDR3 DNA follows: TGTGCCAGCCCCGGGGGGGACCATTCACCCCTCCACTTT. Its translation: CASPGGDHSPLHF.

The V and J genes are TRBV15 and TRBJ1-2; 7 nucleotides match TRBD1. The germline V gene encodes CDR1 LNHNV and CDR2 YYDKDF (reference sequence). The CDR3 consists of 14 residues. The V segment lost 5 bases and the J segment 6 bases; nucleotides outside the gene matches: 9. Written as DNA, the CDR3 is TGTGCCACCAGCTTTCGGACAGGCTCAAATGGCTACACCTTC. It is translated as CATSFRTGSNGYTF.

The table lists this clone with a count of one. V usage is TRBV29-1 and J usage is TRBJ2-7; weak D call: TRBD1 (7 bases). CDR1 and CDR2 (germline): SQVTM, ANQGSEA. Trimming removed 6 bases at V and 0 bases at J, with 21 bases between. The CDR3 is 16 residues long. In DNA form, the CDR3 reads TGCAGCGTCGAGACCCACAGGGGAGGCCCCTCCTACGAGCAGTACTTC. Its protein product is CSVETHRGGPSYEQYF.

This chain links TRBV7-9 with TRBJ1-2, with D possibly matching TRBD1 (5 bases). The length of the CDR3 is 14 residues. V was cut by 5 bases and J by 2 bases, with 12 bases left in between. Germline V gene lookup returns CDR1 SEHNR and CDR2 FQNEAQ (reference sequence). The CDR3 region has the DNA TGTGCCAGCAGCCCTAGGGGCAGCAACTATGGCTACACCTTC. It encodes CASSPRGSNYGYTF.

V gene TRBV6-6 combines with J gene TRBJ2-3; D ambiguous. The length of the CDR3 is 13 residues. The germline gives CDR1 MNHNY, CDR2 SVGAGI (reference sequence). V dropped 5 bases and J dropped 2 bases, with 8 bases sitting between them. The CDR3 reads CASSGSDTDTQYF. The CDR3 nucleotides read TGTGCCAGCAGTGGATCGGACACAGATACGCAGTATTTT.

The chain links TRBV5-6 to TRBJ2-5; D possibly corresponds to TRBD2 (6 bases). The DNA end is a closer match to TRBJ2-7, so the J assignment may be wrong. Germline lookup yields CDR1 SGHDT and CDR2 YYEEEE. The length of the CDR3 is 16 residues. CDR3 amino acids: CASSLAVGLANYEQYF. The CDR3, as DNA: TGTGCCAGCAGCTTGGCCGTCGGGCTAGCGAACTACGAGCAGTACTTC.

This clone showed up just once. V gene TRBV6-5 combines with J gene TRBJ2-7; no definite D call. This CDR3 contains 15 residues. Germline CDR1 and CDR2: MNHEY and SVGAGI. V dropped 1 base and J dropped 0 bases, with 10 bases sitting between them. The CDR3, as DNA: TGTGCCAGCAGTTACTTCCCGTGGAGCTCCTACGAGCAGTACTTC. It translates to CASSYFPWSSYEQYF.

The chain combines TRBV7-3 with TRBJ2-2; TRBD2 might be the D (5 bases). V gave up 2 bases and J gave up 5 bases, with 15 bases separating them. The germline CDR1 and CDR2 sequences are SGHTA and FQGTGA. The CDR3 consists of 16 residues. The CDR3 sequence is CASSLRSDSLTGELFF. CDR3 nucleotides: TGTGCCAGCAGCTTACGGTCGGACTCTCTGACCGGGGAGCTGTTTTTT.

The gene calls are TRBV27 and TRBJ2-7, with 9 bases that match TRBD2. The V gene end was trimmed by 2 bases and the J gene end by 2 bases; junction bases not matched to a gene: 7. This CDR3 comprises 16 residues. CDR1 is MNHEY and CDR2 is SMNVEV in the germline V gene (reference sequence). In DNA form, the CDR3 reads TGTGCCAGCAGTTTACTCTCCAGCGGGGGGCCCTACGAGCAGTACTTC. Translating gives CASSLLSSGGPYEQYF.

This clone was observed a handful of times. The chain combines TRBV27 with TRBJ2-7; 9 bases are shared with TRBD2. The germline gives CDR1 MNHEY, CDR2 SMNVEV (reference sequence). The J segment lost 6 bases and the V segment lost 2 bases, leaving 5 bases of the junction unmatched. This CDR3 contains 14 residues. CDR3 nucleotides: TGTGCCAGCAGTTTAGTAGCGGGAGTCCGCGAGCAGTACTTC. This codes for CASSLVAGVREQYF.

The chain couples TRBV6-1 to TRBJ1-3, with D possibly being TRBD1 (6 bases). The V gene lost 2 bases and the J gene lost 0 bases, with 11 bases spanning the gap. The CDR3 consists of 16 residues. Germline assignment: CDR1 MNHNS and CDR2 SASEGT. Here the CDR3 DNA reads TGTGCCAGCAGTGAATTACCGGACAGCTCTGGAAACACCATATATTTT. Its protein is CASSELPDSSGNTIYF.

For the CDR3, the DNA is TGTGCCAGCAGCCCGCTCCTAGGCGCCTACAATGAGCAGTTCTTC. Protein: CASSPLLGAYNEQFF. V gene TRBV7-3 combines with J gene TRBJ2-1; D remains unclear. The V and J ends lost 5 bases and 2 bases respectively, with 13 bases between them. Germline V CDR1 and CDR2: SGHTA, FQGTGA. This CDR3 region has 15 residues.

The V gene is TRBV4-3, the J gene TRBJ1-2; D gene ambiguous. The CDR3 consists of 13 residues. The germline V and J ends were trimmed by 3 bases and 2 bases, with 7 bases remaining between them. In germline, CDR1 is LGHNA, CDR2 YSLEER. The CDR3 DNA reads TGCGCCAGCAGCCACACGACCAACTATGGCTACACCTTC. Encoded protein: CASSHTTNYGYTF.

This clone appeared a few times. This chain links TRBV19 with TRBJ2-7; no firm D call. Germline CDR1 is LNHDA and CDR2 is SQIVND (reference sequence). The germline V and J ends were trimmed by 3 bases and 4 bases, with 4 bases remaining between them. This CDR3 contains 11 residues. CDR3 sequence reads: CASSMGYEQYF. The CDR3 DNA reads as TGTGCCAGTAGTATGGGATACGAGCAGTACTTC.

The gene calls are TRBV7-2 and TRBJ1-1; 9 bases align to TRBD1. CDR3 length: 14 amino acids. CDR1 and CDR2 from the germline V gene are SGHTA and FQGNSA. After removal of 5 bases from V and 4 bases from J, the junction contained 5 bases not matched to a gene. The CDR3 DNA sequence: TGTGCCAGCAGCCTGATGACAGGGGGCACTGAAGCTTTCTTT. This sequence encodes CASSLMTGGTEAFF.

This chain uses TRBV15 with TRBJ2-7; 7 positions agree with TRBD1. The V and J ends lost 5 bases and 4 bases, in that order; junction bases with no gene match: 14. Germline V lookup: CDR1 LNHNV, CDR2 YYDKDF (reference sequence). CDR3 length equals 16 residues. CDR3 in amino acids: CATSVERGGAGYEQYF. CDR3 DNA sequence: TGTGCCACCAGCGTGGAGAGAGGGGGCGCGGGTTACGAGCAGTACTTC.

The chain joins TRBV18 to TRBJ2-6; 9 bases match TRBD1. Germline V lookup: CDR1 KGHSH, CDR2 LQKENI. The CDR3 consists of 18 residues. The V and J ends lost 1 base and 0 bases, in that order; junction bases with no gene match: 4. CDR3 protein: CASSPRDRALSGANVLTF. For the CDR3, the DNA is TGTGCCAGCTCACCACGGGACAGGGCGCTCTCTGGGGCCAACGTCCTGACTTTC. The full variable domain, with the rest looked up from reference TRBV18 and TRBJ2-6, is NAGVMQNPRHLVRRRGQEARLRCSPMKGHSHVYWYRQLPEEGLKFMVYLQKENIIDESGMPKERFSAEFPKEGPSILRIQQVVRGDSAAYFCASSPRDRALSGANVLTFGAGSRLTVL.

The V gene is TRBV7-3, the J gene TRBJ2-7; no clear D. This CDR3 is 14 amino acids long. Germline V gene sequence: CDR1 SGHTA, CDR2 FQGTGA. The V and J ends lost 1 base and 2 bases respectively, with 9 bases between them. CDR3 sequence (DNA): TGTGCCAGCAGCTTAAATAGAAGACCCTACGAGCAGTACTTC. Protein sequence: CASSLNRRPYEQYF. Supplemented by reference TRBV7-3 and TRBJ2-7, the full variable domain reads GAGVSQTPSNKVTEKGKYVELRCDPISGHTALYWYRQSLGQGPEFLIYFQGTGAADDSGLPNDRFFAVRPEGSVSTLKIQRTERGDSAVYLCASSLNRRPYEQYFGPGTRLTVT.